This T cell receptor (beta chain) was identified during a study of shared clonotypes between healthy human individuals. The table came from immunoSEQ multiplex PCR; TCRdb's copy has only in-frame clones and leaves some out. The sample contains over 2,000,000 clones, roughly 93% of which appear only once. Study-wide points: Among several donors, about 4.6% of naive CD4 clonotypes were found in common.

The naive CD8 subset, CD45RO-negative cells positively selected for CCR7, excluded terminally differentiated effector memory CD45RA+ cells. A note on this clone: Its cognate antigen is unknown.

V lost 5 bases and J lost 0, with 5 bases in between. Germline V gives CDR1 SEHNR, CDR2 FQNEAQ (reference sequence). The CDR3 length is 14 residues. The sequence derives from a man aged 18-30 years in good health. Some clones in this sample may be carry-over from other donors' samples. The chain carries TRBV7-9 and TRBJ2-6; D not resolved. Material for sequencing was naive CD8+ T cells from PBMCs. CDR3 DNA sequence: TGTGCCAGCAGCCCCCACTCTGGGGCCAACGTCCTGACTTTC. Translating gives CASSPHSGANVLTF. The whole variable domain, filled in from reference TRBV7-9 and TRBJ2-6, reads DTGVSQNPRHKITKRGQNVTFRCDPISEHNRLYWYRQTLGQGPEFLTYFQNEAQLEKSRLLSDRFSAERPKGSFSTLEIQRTEQGDSAMYLCASSPHSGANVLTFGAGSRLTVL.